Below, 4 T cell receptor beta chains from the same sample are listed, as sequenced in a study of T cells after yellow fever vaccination. MiXCR, run by TCRdb on the 5' RACE reads, gives a single entry per CDR3 protein. The repertoire holds about 210,000 distinct CDR3 sequences, 6.7% seen once, with roughly 1% in the top ten. The sample in question was CD4+ T cells sorted from PBMCs, obtained on the day of the yellow fever booster vaccination. Receptor source: a man aged 30-40 years who received the YFV17D yellow fever vaccine.

This clonotype was counted ten times or more. The chain recombines TRBV7-2 with TRBJ2-3; D remains ambiguous. CDR1 and CDR2 (germline): SGHTA, FQGNSA. The CDR3 is 14 amino acids. Trimming left V 7 bases short and J 3 bases short, with 14 bases between. The CDR3: CASNIRVETDTQYF. The CDR3 coding sequence is TGTGCCAGCAACATAAGAGTGGAAACAGATACGCAGTATTTT.

The genes are TRBV20-1 and TRBJ1-1; 7 nucleotides agree with TRBD1. J lost 11 bases, V lost 6 bases, and 6 bases had no gene match. Germline loops: CDR1 DFQATT, CDR2 SNEGSKA (reference sequence). CDR3 length equals 10 residues. As DNA, the CDR3 is TGCAGTGCCCAGGACAGGTGGGCTTTCTTT. Its translation is CSAQDRWAFF.

This clonotype came up a few times. The V and J genes are TRBV23-1 and TRBJ2-6; TRBD1 might be the D (5 bases). TRBV23-1 is treated as an ORF (open reading frame) with a function not yet certain. The length of the CDR3 is 17 residues. The V gene lost 0 bases and the J gene lost 2 bases, with 11 bases spanning the gap. In DNA, the CDR3 is TGCGCCAGCAGTCAATCTCTGACAGAGCCTGGGGCCAACGTCCTGACTTTC. Translation: CASSQSLTEPGANVLTF.

This clonotype was seen ten or more times. The J gene is TRBJ2-1, the V gene TRBV7-2, with TRBD1 matching over 8 bases. The germline CDR1 and CDR2 sequences are SGHTA and FQGNSA. After removal of 3 bases from V and 6 bases from J, the junction contained 7 bases not matched to a gene. The CDR3 loop spans 15 amino acids. CDR3 DNA sequence: TGTGCCAGCAGCTTCCGGACAGGGCGTAGCAATGAGCAGTTCTTC. Protein: CASSFRTGRSNEQFF. Looking up the rest from reference TRBV7-2 and TRBJ2-1 gives the full variable domain: GAGVSQSPSNKVTEKGKDVELRCDPISGHTALYWYRQSLGQGLEFLIYFQGNSAPDKSGLPSDRFSAERTGGSVSTLTIQRTQQEDSAVYLCASSFRTGRSNEQFFGPGTRLTVL.